What follows are 27 T cell receptor beta chains derived from one specimen sequenced in a study of cytomegalovirus exposure and HLA in healthy donors. It was with 60 Vbeta and 13 Jbeta primers that the PCR ran. Sequencing was performed with immunoSEQ multiplex PCR; in TCRdb, only in-frame clones are kept and a portion is missing. The sample yields about 60,000 clones, more than 65% seen once. Sequencing was done on a sample of PBMCs. The source is a man in his forties or fifties in good health and CMV-seropositive.

The chain couples TRBV5-1 to TRBJ2-7; D not resolved. CDR1 and CDR2 from the germline V gene are SGHRS and YFSETQ. Trimming took off 2 bases at V and 4 bases at J, with 7 bases between the two ends. This CDR3 has 12 residues. CDR3 in amino acids: CASSLTKYEQYF. In DNA, the CDR3 is TGCGCCAGCAGCTTAACTAAATACGAGCAGTACTTC.

DNA of the CDR3: TGTGCCAGCAGTTTAATGACAGGGGCGACCGGGGAGCTGTTTTTT. Its translation is CASSLMTGATGELFF. The chain recombines TRBV6-5 with TRBJ2-2; 8 bases match TRBD1. This CDR3 has 15 amino acids. Germline V gene data show CDR1 as MNHEY and CDR2 as SVGAGI. V dropped 4 bases and J dropped 5; count of bases not matched to a gene: 6.

The chain carries TRBV7-6 and TRBJ1-2; TRBD1 is a possible D gene (5 bases). The germline gives CDR1 SGHVS, CDR2 FNYEAQ. V dropped 5 bases and J dropped 8 bases, with 15 bases sitting between them. This CDR3 has 13 amino acids. The DNA for the CDR3 is TGTGCCAGCAGCCTAGAACCAGGGTACGGCTACACCTTC. Translated, it gives CASSLEPGYGYTF. The full variable domain, in which reference TRBV7-6 and TRBJ1-2 provide the parts outside the CDR3, is GAGVSQSPRYKVTKRGQDVALRCDPISGHVSLYWYRQALGQGPEFLTYFNYEAQQDKSGLPNDRFSAERPEGSISTLTIQRTEQRDSAMYRCASSLEPGYGYTFGSGTRLTVV.

The chain combines TRBV30 with TRBJ1-2; 8 bases agree with TRBD1. CDR1 and CDR2 (germline): GTSNPN, SVGIG (reference sequence). V shed 3 bases and J 7 bases; nucleotides not matched to a gene: 4. The CDR3 contains 12 residues. The CDR3 region has the DNA TGTGCCTGGAGCAGGGGGCTAGGTGGCTACACCTTC. Its translation is CAWSRGLGGYTF.

The sample holds a few counts of this clone. The rearrangement joins TRBV2 to TRBJ1-1, with TRBD1 matching 7 bases. The V gene end was trimmed by 3 bases and the J gene end by 0 bases; junction bases not matched to a gene: 1. CDR1 is SNHLY, CDR2 FYNNEI, per germline. CDR3 length: 14 residues. The CDR3 nucleotides are TGTGCCAGCAGTGATACAGGGGTGAACACTGAAGCTTTCTTT. This sequence encodes CASSDTGVNTEAFF.

The J gene is TRBJ2-3, the V gene TRBV9; no clear D. V dropped 4 bases and J dropped 1 base, with 10 bases sitting between them. The CDR3 is 14 amino acids. Germline CDR1 and CDR2: SGDLS and YYNGEE. This chain's CDR3 is CASSLRVGTDTQYF. CDR3 nucleotides: TGTGCCAGCAGCCTTCGGGTTGGCACAGATACGCAGTATTTT.

The rearrangement uses TRBV7-9 and TRBJ2-3, with 11 bases lining up with TRBD2. Germline CDR1 is SEHNR and CDR2 is FQNEAQ (reference sequence). Losses at the gene ends were 2 bases for V and 2 bases for J; bases not matched to a gene: 9. This CDR3 has 18 residues. The CDR3 is CASSLPPRLAGHTDTQYF. The CDR3 coding sequence is TGTGCCAGCAGCTTACCACCCCGACTAGCGGGACACACAGATACGCAGTATTTT.

The chain carries TRBV6-5 and TRBJ2-7, with a weak D call TRBD1 (5 bases). V lost 4 bases to trimming and J lost 8 bases, with 12 bases between them. Per germline, CDR1 MNHEY and CDR2 SVGAGI. CDR3 length: 12 amino acids. CDR3 sequence reads: CASSFSQDKQYF. The CDR3 DNA sequence: TGTGCCAGCAGTTTCTCACAGGATAAGCAGTACTTC.

This chain connects TRBV7-9 to TRBJ2-1; D may be TRBD2 (6 bases). The CDR3 length is 15 residues. V lost 4 bases, J lost 6 bases, and 16 bases lay in between. The V gene's germline CDR1 is SEHNR and CDR2 FQNEAQ (reference sequence). CDR3 sequence (DNA): TGTGCCAGCAGCTGGGAGGTTGAGGGGCTCAATGAGCAGTTCTTC. This sequence encodes CASSWEVEGLNEQFF.

The chain is built from TRBV6-6 and TRBJ1-1; 8 bases line up with TRBD1. Trimming at V came to 4 bases and at J to 2 bases, leaving 3 bases not matched to a gene. This CDR3 comprises 14 residues. Germline CDR1 reads MNHNY; CDR2 reads SVGAGI (reference sequence). DNA for the CDR3: TGTGCCAGCAGTTCCGACAGGGGCAACACTGAAGCTTTCTTT. Translating gives CASSSDRGNTEAFF.

This clone was detected once. J is TRBJ1-5 and V is TRBV2, with 10 bases that match TRBD1. The CDR3 is 18 residues long. Germline V gene data show CDR1 as SNHLY and CDR2 as FYNNEI. The junction had 12 bases not matched to a gene; V was cut back by 6 bases and J by 1 base. CDR3 DNA sequence: TGTGCCAGCAGAAGGGGACAGGGGCGAAGTCGAAGCAATCAGCCCCAGCATTTT. Its translation is CASRRGQGRSRSNQPQHF.

This rearrangement joins TRBV27 to TRBJ1-2; the match to TRBD1 covers 11 bases. This CDR3 is 16 amino acids long. Trimming cost V 3 bases and J 4 bases; bases outside gene matches: 7. The germline gives CDR1 MNHEY, CDR2 SMNVEV (reference sequence). The CDR3 is CASSFTGTGGSYGYTF. The CDR3 bases are TGTGCCAGCAGTTTTACCGGGACAGGGGGAAGCTATGGCTACACCTTC.

The CDR3 DNA follows: TGTGCCAGCAGCCGCAGTGGGACTACCGCCGAGCAGTACTTC. This translates into CASSRSGTTAEQYF. The V and J genes are TRBV9 and TRBJ2-7; 7 bases match TRBD2. After removal of 4 bases from V and 6 bases from J, the junction contained 10 bases not matched to a gene. This CDR3 contains 14 residues. From germline, CDR1 is SGDLS and CDR2 YYNGEE.

This clone was recorded a few times. The V and J genes are TRBV6-5 and TRBJ2-5; D is ambiguous. Germline CDR1 reads MNHEY; CDR2 reads SVGAGI. V shed 2 bases and J shed 3 bases, with 10 bases lying between them. This CDR3 contains 14 residues. DNA of the CDR3: TGTGCCAGCAGTTACGGAGCAGACGAAGAGACCCAGTACTTC. Its protein is CASSYGADEETQYF.

The chain carries TRBV10-3 and TRBJ2-3, with 7 positions matching TRBD1. Unmatched junction bases numbered 9, after V lost 9 bases and J lost 6 bases. Germline V CDR1 and CDR2: ENHRY, SYGVKD. The CDR3 sequence is 13 residues long. The CDR3 coding sequence is TGTGCCATGGGGCTCGTCAGGGGGGATACGCAGTATTTT. Amino acid sequence: CAMGLVRGDTQYF.

The CDR3 loop is CASSVQVGRMYRYTF. The CDR3 DNA sequence: TGTGCCAGCAGTGTCCAAGTGGGCAGAATGTATCGCTACACCTTC. The rearrangement joins TRBV2 to TRBJ1-2, with D hard to call. The length of the CDR3 is 15 residues. Trimming left V 4 bases short and J 9 bases short, with 21 bases between. Germline values: CDR1 SNHLY, CDR2 FYNNEI. Full variable domain (rest looked up from reference TRBV2 and TRBJ1-2): EPEVTQTPSHQVTQMGQEVILRCVPISNHLYFYWYRQILGQKVEFLVSFYNNEISEKSEIFDDQFSVERPDGSNFTLKIRSTKLEDSAMYFCASSVQVGRMYRYTFGSGTRLTVV.

The chain links TRBV9 to TRBJ1-4; a possible D gene is TRBD1 (6 bases). Germline values: CDR1 SGDLS, CDR2 YYNGEE. The CDR3 runs to 17 residues. Trimming shortened V by 2 bases and J by 0 bases, and 14 bases separated the two germline ends. The CDR3 loop is CASSVDSHLTTNEKLFF. CDR3 sequence (DNA): TGTGCCAGCAGCGTGGACAGCCATCTCACAACTAATGAAAAACTGTTTTTT.

The J gene is TRBJ1-1, the V gene TRBV19; a possible D gene is TRBD1 (6 bases). CDR3 length: 13 residues. V was trimmed by 8 bases and J by 1 base, leaving 11 bases between them. Germline CDR1 and CDR2: LNHDA and SQIVND (reference sequence). CDR3 sequence: CASSGGRNTEAFF. CDR3 nucleotides: TGTGCCAGTTCCGGGGGGCGGAACACTGAAGCTTTCTTT.

This chain uses TRBV5-1 with TRBJ1-2; 10 bases line up with TRBD1. CDR1 is SGHRS, CDR2 YFSETQ, per germline. V lost 2 bases, J lost 8 bases, and 9 bases stayed unmatched. The CDR3 sequence is 15 residues long. CDR3 nucleotides: TGCGCCAGCAGCTTACCGGGACAGGGGAAGGGAGGCTACACCTTC. It codes for CASSLPGQGKGGYTF.

The chain couples TRBV7-2 to TRBJ2-7; D unresolved. With 5 bases removed from V and 2 bases from J, the gap between germline ends came to 7 bases. CDR3 length: 12 residues. Per germline, CDR1 SGHTA and CDR2 FQGNSA. In DNA form, the CDR3 reads TGTGCCAGCAGCCAAAGAGCCTACGAGCAGTACTTC. It specifies CASSQRAYEQYF.

The chain is built from TRBV5-1 and TRBJ1-6; 7 bases match TRBD1. Germline CDR1 is SGHRS and CDR2 is YFSETQ. The CDR3 sequence is 15 residues long. J was trimmed by 6 bases and V by 1 base; bases with no gene match: 4. This CDR3 reads CASSLLDRSNSPLHF. The CDR3 region has the DNA TGCGCCAGCAGCTTGTTGGACAGGTCTAATTCACCCCTCCACTTT.

This clone was recorded a few times. The V call is TRBV2, the J call TRBJ1-5, with 9 bases that match TRBD1. The V gene's germline CDR1 is SNHLY and CDR2 FYNNEI. The CDR3 loop spans 14 amino acids. V trimming: 7 bases; J trimming: 2 bases; junction bases outside the gene matches: 3. The CDR3: CASKDRGGNQPQHF. For the CDR3, the DNA is TGTGCCAGCAAAGACAGGGGGGGCAATCAGCCCCAGCATTTT.

This clone came up a few times. The V and J genes are TRBV10-2 and TRBJ1-3; D not resolved. The CDR3 spans 13 residues. The V end lost 6 bases, the J end lost 11 bases, and 17 bases lay between the germline ends. CDR1 is WSHSY and CDR2 is SAAADI in the germline V gene. CDR3 region: CASRGGPEGAIYF. CDR3 in DNA: TGCGCCAGCAGGGGAGGGCCAGAGGGAGCCATATATTTT.

In this sample, this clone turned up once. This chain links TRBV28 with TRBJ1-5; TRBD1 might be the D (5 bases). V shed 6 bases and J shed 0 bases, with 12 bases lying between them. The CDR3 is 15 amino acids. The germline V gene encodes CDR1 MDHEN and CDR2 SYDVKM. The CDR3 spells CASRREGYSNQPQHF. The CDR3 region has the DNA TGTGCCAGCAGAAGGGAGGGGTATAGCAATCAGCCCCAGCATTTT.

This chain links TRBV7-2 with TRBJ2-3; tentative D call: TRBD1 (6 bases). Trimming removed 3 bases at V and 0 bases at J, with 10 bases between. The CDR3 sequence is 15 residues long. Germline V gives CDR1 SGHTA, CDR2 FQGNSA. The CDR3 nucleotides are TGTGCCAGCAGCTTGGACAGATCTAGCACAGATACGCAGTATTTT. The encoded protein is CASSLDRSSTDTQYF.

The J gene is TRBJ2-2, the V gene TRBV12-5; a possible D gene is TRBD2 (7 bases). Germline assignment: CDR1 LGHNT and CDR2 FRNRAP. The V gene lost 5 bases and the J gene lost 3 bases, with 13 bases spanning the gap. The CDR3 runs 15 residues. The DNA of the CDR3 is TGTGCTAGTGGTAGGGAGGGGGTCGACACCGGGGAGCTGTTTTTT. It encodes CASGREGVDTGELFF.

The rearrangement uses TRBV7-2 and TRBJ1-2; weak D call: TRBD1 (5 bases). CDR3 length equals 15 residues. Germline V lookup: CDR1 SGHTA, CDR2 FQGNSA. V was cut by 0 bases and J by 2 bases, with 10 bases left in between. The CDR3 nucleotides read TGTGCCAGCAGCTTAGCGCATCGGACAAACTATGGCTACACCTTC. This sequence encodes CASSLAHRTNYGYTF.